The 19 T cell receptor beta chains listed next were all sequenced from one sample in a study of CD8 T cells in Susac syndrome. The authors reverse transcribed about 0.45 to 1 ug RNA with random hexamers. TCRdb passed the immunoSEQ multiplex PCR reads through MiXCR, listing each CDR3 protein once. The table has around 170,000 distinct CDR3 sequences, almost 96% seen once. The sample taken for sequencing was CD4+ T cells from PBMCs. The source of these receptors is a human donor with Susac syndrome.

This chain links TRBV29-1 with TRBJ1-5, with no clear D. Germline CDR1 SQVTM, CDR2 ANQGSEA. The CDR3 covers 14 residues. V was clipped by 4 bases and J by 1 base, with 11 bases between them. The CDR3 nucleotides read TGCAGCGTTGTGGCATCGGGAAGCAATCAGCCCCAGCATTTT. This codes for CSVVASGSNQPQHF.

V usage is TRBV28 and J usage is TRBJ1-5; D remains unclear. The CDR3 runs 17 residues. With 3 bases removed from V and 0 bases from J, the gap between germline ends came to 15 bases. CDR1 is MDHEN, CDR2 SYDVKM, per germline. Here the CDR3 DNA reads TGTGCCAGCAGTTTCGGGTCAGGAGATTATAGCAATCAGCCCCAGCATTTT. It codes for CASSFGSGDYSNQPQHF. Complete variable domain (other parts from reference TRBV28 and TRBJ1-5): DVKVTQSSRYLVKRTGEKVFLECVQDMDHENMFWYRQDPGLGLRLIYFSYDVKMKEKGDIPEGYSVSREKKERFSLILESASTNQTSMYLCASSFGSGDYSNQPQHFGDGTRLSIL.

The J gene is TRBJ1-5, the V gene TRBV6-2 or TRBV6-3; 11 nucleotides line up with TRBD1. V shed 8 bases and J 4 bases; nucleotides not matched to a gene: 4. In germline, CDR1 is MNHEY, CDR2 SVGEGT. CDR3 length: 14 amino acids. CDR3 residues: CASVGQGVNQPQHF. The CDR3 nucleotides are TGTGCCAGCGTGGGACAGGGGGTTAATCAGCCCCAGCATTTT.

The rearrangement uses TRBV20-1 and TRBJ2-5, with TRBD1 matching over 7 bases. J gave up 0 bases and V 5 bases, and 12 bases lay outside the gene matches. Germline CDR1 and CDR2: DFQATT and SNEGSKA (reference sequence). The CDR3 is 16 residues long. This chain's CDR3 is CSAERLRDSNQETQYF. The CDR3 region has the DNA TGCAGTGCTGAGAGACTCCGGGACAGCAACCAAGAGACCCAGTACTTC.

J is TRBJ2-3 and V is TRBV7-2; 7 bases fit TRBD1. CDR1 and CDR2 from the germline V gene are SGHTA and FQGNSA. The CDR3 extends over 14 amino acids. V shed 5 bases, J shed 6 bases, and the junction held 8 bases outside the gene matches. The CDR3 DNA reads TGTGCCAGCAGCAATATTGACAGGGCCGATACGCAGTATTTT. This codes for CASSNIDRADTQYF.

This chain connects TRBV11-2 to TRBJ1-2; 10 bases align to TRBD1. J was trimmed by 7 bases and V by 5 bases; bases with no gene match: 7. CDR1 and CDR2 (germline): SGHAT, FQNNGV. This CDR3 spans 14 amino acids. Here the CDR3 DNA reads TGTGCCAGCAGCACCGGAGGGGACAGGGGTGGCTACACCTTC. It encodes CASSTGGDRGGYTF.

The V gene is TRBV12-3 or TRBV12-4, the J gene TRBJ2-7; D may be TRBD1 or TRBD2 (5 bases each). V shed 7 bases and J shed 3 bases, with 19 bases lying between them. The CDR3 is 15 amino acids. This chain's CDR3 is CASTPARGTVYEQYF. In nucleotides, the CDR3 is TGTGCCAGCACCCCTGCGAGGGGAACCGTCTACGAGCAGTACTTC.

This chain joins TRBV9 and TRBJ1-2; no firm D call. Germline-derived CDR1 and CDR2 are SGDLS and YYNGEE. V lost 0 bases and J 2 bases, leaving 8 bases between the germline ends. CDR3 size: 14 residues. The CDR3 DNA reads as TGTGCCAGCAGCGTAGGACCGACAAACTATGGCTACACCTTC. Translating it yields CASSVGPTNYGYTF.

The V call is TRBV7-9, the J call TRBJ2-6; tentative D call: TRBD2 (5 bases). Trimming removed 1 base at V and 0 bases at J, with 13 bases between. The CDR3 runs to 18 residues. Per germline, CDR1 SEHNR and CDR2 FQNEAQ (reference sequence). CDR3 sequence reads: CASSLDGAALSGANVLTF. The DNA of the CDR3 is TGTGCCAGCAGCTTAGACGGAGCGGCCCTCTCTGGGGCCAACGTCCTGACTTTC.

This clonotype has a single count. The J gene is TRBJ2-7, the V gene TRBV2, with D possibly being TRBD1 (6 bases). V was clipped by 3 bases and J by 4 bases, with 13 bases between them. Looked up from germline, CDR1 is SNHLY and CDR2 is FYNNEI. The CDR3 is 14 amino acids. The CDR3 bases are TGTGCCAGCAGTGAGACAGGTCTTAGGTACGAGCAGTACTTC. Amino acids: CASSETGLRYEQYF.

This chain links TRBV3-1 with TRBJ2-5, with TRBD1 matching 9 bases. V shed 1 base and J 5 bases; nucleotides not matched to a gene: 5. Germline assignment: CDR1 LGHDT and CDR2 YNNKEL (reference sequence). The CDR3 spans 15 residues. The CDR3 nucleotides read TGTGCCAGCAGCCAAGCCGGACAGGGGTTCGAGACCCAGTACTTC. It translates to CASSQAGQGFETQYF.

J is TRBJ2-6 and V is TRBV6-5; D not resolved. Germline V gene sequence: CDR1 MNHEY, CDR2 SVGAGI. This CDR3 contains 16 residues. V lost 0 bases and J lost 0, with 6 bases in between. CDR3: CASSYSRSSGANVLTF. The DNA for the CDR3 is TGTGCCAGCAGTTACTCGAGGAGCTCTGGGGCCAACGTCCTGACTTTC.

This sequence joins TRBV24-1 and TRBJ2-2; D gene uncertain. CDR3 length: 14 amino acids. The germline V and J ends were trimmed by 4 bases and 1 base, with 6 bases remaining between them. The germline V gene encodes CDR1 KGHDR and CDR2 SFDVKD. This CDR3 reads CATSDGWNTGELFF. For the CDR3, the DNA is TGTGCCACCAGTGACGGATGGAACACCGGGGAGCTGTTTTTT.

This rearrangement joins TRBV2 to TRBJ2-5; D call uncertain. Germline CDR1 SNHLY, CDR2 FYNNEI. The CDR3 is made up of 11 amino acids. V dropped 3 bases and J dropped 5 bases, with 4 bases sitting between them. Written as DNA, the CDR3 is TGTGCCAGCAGTGAGACGGAGACCCAGTACTTC. Its protein product is CASSETETQYF.

The chain recombines TRBV7-9 with TRBJ2-4; D gene ambiguous. V gave up 7 bases and J gave up 9 bases, with 13 bases separating them. CDR3 size: 12 residues. CDR1 and CDR2 (germline): SEHNR, FQNEAQ (reference sequence). This CDR3 reads CASTPGAGIQYF. The CDR3 DNA sequence: TGTGCCAGCACCCCGGGTGCTGGCATTCAGTACTTC.

This clonotype was detected only once. The chain recombines TRBV10-3 with TRBJ2-5; D uncertain. V was cut by 0 bases and J by 5 bases, with 7 bases left in between. The CDR3 consists of 13 residues. CDR1 and CDR2 from the germline V gene are ENHRY and SYGVKD. Written as DNA, the CDR3 is TGTGCCATCAGTGAGTCCCCCCGGGAGACCCAGTACTTC. Translating it yields CAISESPRETQYF.

This chain links TRBV5-1 with TRBJ1-6, with 7 nucleotides matching TRBD1. Per germline, CDR1 SGHRS and CDR2 YFSETQ. The V segment lost 3 bases and the J segment 6 bases; nucleotides outside the gene matches: 6. The CDR3 length is 15 residues. The CDR3 coding sequence is TGCGCCAGCAGCTGGGAATGGACAGGTAATTCACCCCTCCACTTT. Protein: CASSWEWTGNSPLHF.

The genes are TRBV4-2 and TRBJ2-7; D could derive from TRBD1 or TRBD2 (5 bases each). Between the trimmed V and J ends, which lost 4 bases and 5 bases, there was a span of 18 bases. Germline CDR1 and CDR2: LGHNA and YNFKEQ. The CDR3 totals 15 residues. The CDR3 reads CASSLEGPGGNEQYF. The CDR3 DNA reads TGTGCCAGCAGCCTAGAGGGGCCCGGTGGGAACGAGCAGTACTTC.

CDR3 bases: TGCAGTGCTATTAGCGGGGGGAACACCGGGGAGCTGTTTTTT. Protein sequence: CSAISGGNTGELFF. J is TRBJ2-2 and V is TRBV20-1, with 9 positions matching TRBD2. CDR3 size: 14 residues. With V trimmed by 4 bases and J by 1 base, 1 base remained unmatched. Germline loops: CDR1 DFQATT, CDR2 SNEGSKA (reference sequence).